This T cell receptor (beta chain) was documented in a study of cytomegalovirus exposure and HLA in healthy donors. This CDR3 region has 12 residues. Looked up from germline, CDR1 is MDHEN and CDR2 is SYDVKM. V dropped 10 bases and J dropped 5 bases, with 12 bases sitting between them. A multiplex PCR was run with 60 Vbeta primers and 13 Jbeta primers. Profiled with immunoSEQ multiplex PCR; TCRdb holds only in-frame clones, not every one. The table shows 55,000 to 80,000 clones, with about 65% occurring only once. The material sequenced was PBMCs. This receptor was taken from a woman younger than 45 in good health and CMV-seronegative. This chain links TRBV28 with TRBJ2-1, with D hard to call. The CDR3: CAIEPSNNEQFF. The CDR3 DNA sequence: TGTGCCATCGAGCCGAGTAACAATGAGCAGTTCTTC. The variable domain in full, completed from reference TRBV28 and TRBJ2-1, reads DVKVTQSSRYLVKRTGEKVFLECVQDMDHENMFWYRQDPGLGLRLIYFSYDVKMKEKGDIPEGYSVSREKKERFSLILESASTNQTSMYLCAIEPSNNEQFFGPGTRLTVL.